Following are 23 T cell receptor beta chains from one sample sequenced in a study of blood T cell repertoires in COVID-19. Here immunoSEQ multiplex PCR was the method, and the copy in TCRdb shows in-frame clones only, minus some. The sample carries 45,000 or so clones, roughly 88% recorded once. Input material: peripheral blood. The origin of the receptors is a human donor in a cohort sampled during active COVID-19.

The CDR3: CASSSPGQVNTEAFF. CDR3 bases: TGTGCCAGCAGCTCTCCGGGACAAGTGAACACTGAAGCTTTCTTT. V is TRBV25-1 and J is TRBJ1-1, with a weak D call TRBD1 (6 bases). Germline loops: CDR1 MGHDK, CDR2 SYGVNS. Deletions cut 6 bases from V and 0 bases from J, with 14 bases between. The length of the CDR3 is 15 residues.

The rearrangement joins TRBV9 to TRBJ2-2; TRBD1 aligns across 8 bases. The germline CDR1 and CDR2 sequences are SGDLS and YYNGEE. The CDR3 spans 14 residues. The ends lost 4 bases at V and 4 bases at J; junction bases unmatched: 3. CDR3 DNA sequence: TGTGCCAGCAGCTACACAGGGGGCACCGGGGAGCTGTTTTTT. Its translation: CASSYTGGTGELFF.

This clone has only a few counts. The chain is built from TRBV10-3 and TRBJ2-1, with 8 nucleotides matching TRBD1. This CDR3 is built from 13 residues. The ends lost 0 bases at V and 9 bases at J; junction bases unmatched: 1. CDR1 and CDR2 from the germline V gene are ENHRY and SYGVKD. Here the CDR3 reads CAISESTGGEQFF. CDR3 nucleotide sequence: TGTGCCATCAGTGAGTCTACAGGGGGTGAGCAGTTCTTC.

The V call is TRBV3-1 (or the pseudogene TRBV3-2), the J call TRBJ2-3; 9 nucleotides align to TRBD2. This CDR3 spans 17 amino acids. Germline lookup yields CDR1 LGHDT and CDR2 YNNKEL (reference sequence). V was clipped by 1 base and J by 1 base; unmatched bases: 6. The CDR3 DNA is TGTGCCAGCAGCCAAGGAGGAAGCGGGAGGCGCACAGATACGCAGTATTTT. This codes for CASSQGGSGRRTDTQYF.

This sequence joins TRBV7-9 and TRBJ1-4, with D hard to call. Germline V gives CDR1 SEHNR, CDR2 FQNEAQ (reference sequence). This CDR3 has 14 residues. Deletions cut 3 bases from V and 4 bases from J, with 9 bases between. The chain's CDR3 is CASSLGGINEKLFF. CDR3 sequence (DNA): TGTGCCAGCAGCTTGGGAGGGATTAATGAAAAACTGTTTTTT.

The V gene is TRBV30, the J gene TRBJ2-7; D is unclear. CDR1 is GTSNPN and CDR2 is SVGIG in the germline V gene (reference sequence). The CDR3 runs to 17 residues. V was trimmed by 2 bases and J by 2 bases, leaving 22 bases between them. CDR3: CAWSKPGRTPGTYEQYF. CDR3 DNA: TGTGCCTGGAGTAAACCCGGTAGAACCCCAGGAACCTACGAGCAGTACTTC.

This chain joins TRBV6-2 or TRBV6-3 and TRBJ1-5; D is possibly TRBD1 (5 bases). The V end lost 5 bases, the J end lost 8 bases, and 19 bases lay between the germline ends. The germline V gene encodes CDR1 MNHEY and CDR2 SVGEGT. The CDR3 sequence is 15 residues long. DNA of the CDR3: TGTGCCAGCAGTCTGCCTGGGGCAAACTCTGAGCCCCAGCATTTT. Its translation is CASSLPGANSEPQHF.

In DNA form, the CDR3 reads TGTGCCAGCTCGCGGGACGGGGAAAATTCACCCCTCCACTTT. Its protein product is CASSRDGENSPLHF. The chain links TRBV18 to TRBJ1-6; perhaps TRBD1 as D (5 bases). Germline CDR1 and CDR2: KGHSH and LQKENI. This CDR3 region has 14 residues. V was cut by 6 bases and J by 7 bases, with 13 bases left in between.

The chain recombines TRBV28 with TRBJ2-7; 8 nucleotides match TRBD1. J was trimmed by 7 bases and V by 1 base; bases with no gene match: 6. CDR1 MDHEN and CDR2 SYDVKM come from the germline V gene. The CDR3 loop spans 14 amino acids. This CDR3 is CASSLLDRVGEQYF. In DNA, the CDR3 is TGTGCCAGCAGTTTATTGGACAGGGTTGGTGAGCAGTACTTC. Based on the CDR3 plus reference TRBV28 and TRBJ2-7, the full variable domain is DVKVTQSSRYLVKRTGEKVFLECVQDMDHENMFWYRQDPGLGLRLIYFSYDVKMKEKGDIPEGYSVSREKKERFSLILESASTNQTSMYLCASSLLDRVGEQYFGPGTRLTVT.

This clone came up once. The V gene is TRBV6-2 or TRBV6-3, the J gene TRBJ2-1, with D possibly matching TRBD2 (6 bases). Germline V CDR1 and CDR2: MNHEY, SVGEGT. Trimming stripped 3 bases from V and 3 bases from J, with 12 bases between. The CDR3 runs to 15 residues. The CDR3 DNA sequence: TGTGCCAGCAGTTATAGTGGGCGGGACTACAATGAGCAGTTCTTC. It specifies CASSYSGRDYNEQFF.

The V gene is TRBV6-5, the J gene TRBJ2-5; a weak D match, TRBD2 (5 bases). The CDR3 spans 14 residues. The V gene's germline CDR1 is MNHEY and CDR2 SVGAGI. V was clipped by 2 bases and J by 7 bases, with 14 bases between them. This chain's CDR3 is CASSYGPSLGTQYF. The CDR3 nucleotides read TGTGCCAGCAGTTACGGCCCTAGCCTGGGGACCCAGTACTTC.

The V call is TRBV28, the J call TRBJ2-1; 12 positions agree with TRBD2. Trimming cost V 5 bases and J 8 bases; bases outside gene matches: 7. There are 15 residues in the CDR3. The germline V gene has CDR1 MDHEN and CDR2 SYDVKM. CDR3 in DNA: TGTGCCAGCAGTCCTCTAGCGGGAGGGCCATATGAGCAGTTCTTC. Its protein is CASSPLAGGPYEQFF. Based on the CDR3 plus reference TRBV28 and TRBJ2-1, the full variable domain is DVKVTQSSRYLVKRTGEKVFLECVQDMDHENMFWYRQDPGLGLRLIYFSYDVKMKEKGDIPEGYSVSREKKERFSLILESASTNQTSMYLCASSPLAGGPYEQFFGPGTRLTVL.

The table lists this clone with a few counts. Mismatch with germline at one junction end may stem from a read error. The chain joins TRBV13 to TRBJ2-7; TRBD1 aligns across 9 bases. In germline, CDR1 is PRHDT, CDR2 FYEKMQ (reference sequence). The CDR3 is made up of 14 amino acids. This CDR3 is CASSLGDRVSEQYF. CDR3 sequence (DNA): TGTGCCAGCAGCCTAGGGGACAGGGTATCCGAGCAGTACTTC.

The chain has TRBV18 and TRBJ1-5; 9 bases line up with TRBD1. The length of the CDR3 is 17 residues. Germline V gene data show CDR1 as KGHSH and CDR2 as LQKENI. V lost 5 bases, J lost 2 bases, and 10 bases stayed unmatched. In nucleotides, the CDR3 is TGTGCCAGCTCAGTGGGACAGGGCCTTCTAGGCAATCAGCCCCAGCATTTT. The encoded protein is CASSVGQGLLGNQPQHF.

The chain joins TRBV27 to TRBJ2-2; D is unclear. V gave up 4 bases and J gave up 6 bases, with 24 bases separating them. CDR3 length: 18 amino acids. Germline loops: CDR1 MNHEY, CDR2 SMNVEV (reference sequence). CDR3 bases: TGTGCCAGCAGTTCACTGCCGCCCACCTCTAGGTACGCCGGGGAGCTGTTTTTT. Protein product: CASSSLPPTSRYAGELFF.

The chain joins TRBV19 to TRBJ1-5; possibly TRBD1 for D (5 bases). The CDR3 totals 13 residues. Germline V gives CDR1 LNHDA, CDR2 SQIVND (reference sequence). The V end lost 5 bases, the J end lost 4 bases, and 9 bases lay between the germline ends. The CDR3 sequence: CASSHGGNQPQHF. The CDR3 bases are TGTGCCAGTAGTCACGGGGGTAATCAGCCCCAGCATTTT.

The chain is built from TRBV27 and TRBJ2-3; D possibly corresponds to TRBD1 (5 bases). Germline V CDR1 and CDR2: MNHEY, SMNVEV (reference sequence). CDR3 length: 14 amino acids. The V and J ends lost 3 bases and 0 bases respectively, with 7 bases between them. CDR3 sequence (DNA): TGTGCCAGCAGTTTTCCAGGGAGCACAGATACGCAGTATTTT. Translated: CASSFPGSTDTQYF.

V usage is TRBV4-1 and J usage is TRBJ2-1; 9 bases fit TRBD2. The CDR3 consists of 18 residues. In germline, CDR1 is MGHRA, CDR2 YSYEKL. V shed 0 bases and J 7 bases; nucleotides not matched to a gene: 13. The DNA for the CDR3 is TGCGCCAGCAGCCAAGATGATCGCGGGGGGGCCGAATTTAATGAGCAGTTCTTC. It yields the protein CASSQDDRGGAEFNEQFF.

The V call is TRBV27, the J call TRBJ2-7; 7 bases are shared with TRBD1. Losses at the gene ends were 8 bases for V and 6 bases for J; bases not matched to a gene: 19. This CDR3 is 16 amino acids long. Germline V gene sequence: CDR1 MNHEY, CDR2 SMNVEV (reference sequence). CDR3 protein: CASATGDSRAVGEQYF. The DNA for the CDR3 is TGTGCCAGCGCGACTGGGGACAGCAGAGCTGTCGGCGAGCAGTACTTC.

The chain recombines TRBV5-1 with TRBJ2-2; TRBD2 aligns across 8 bases. The ends lost 4 bases at V and 0 bases at J; junction bases unmatched: 2. The CDR3 has 15 amino acids. Germline CDR1 reads SGHRS; CDR2 reads YFSETQ. In nucleotides, the CDR3 is TGCGCCAGCAGCCCGGGGGGGACGAACACCGGGGAGCTGTTTTTT. Its protein product is CASSPGGTNTGELFF.

V and J are TRBV7-6 and TRBJ2-1; TRBD2 agrees at 10 bases. Losses at the gene ends were 4 bases for V and 9 bases for J; bases not matched to a gene: 9. This CDR3 has 15 amino acids. Germline V gene sequence: CDR1 SGHVS, CDR2 FNYEAQ. The CDR3 region has the DNA TGTGCCAGCAGCTCACGAGCGGGGGGGCCTAGTGAGCAGTTCTTC. Translated: CASSSRAGGPSEQFF.

The chain combines TRBV28 with TRBJ2-7; 7 bases are a match to TRBD1. CDR1 and CDR2 (germline): MDHEN, SYDVKM. After removal of 5 bases from V and 2 bases from J, the junction contained 9 bases not matched to a gene. This CDR3 has 15 amino acids. The CDR3, as DNA: TGTGCCAGCAGTCCCCACCCGACAGGGACCTACGAGCAGTACTTC. Translation: CASSPHPTGTYEQYF.

The chain joins TRBV30 to TRBJ2-1, with 16 bases that match TRBD2. The germline gives CDR1 GTSNPN, CDR2 SVGIG (reference sequence). This CDR3 has 15 residues. With 2 bases clipped from V and 8 bases from J, the junction kept 3 bases outside the gene matches. The chain's CDR3 is CAWSLGLAGGDEQFF. In nucleotides, the CDR3 is TGTGCCTGGAGTTTGGGACTAGCGGGAGGGGATGAGCAGTTCTTC.